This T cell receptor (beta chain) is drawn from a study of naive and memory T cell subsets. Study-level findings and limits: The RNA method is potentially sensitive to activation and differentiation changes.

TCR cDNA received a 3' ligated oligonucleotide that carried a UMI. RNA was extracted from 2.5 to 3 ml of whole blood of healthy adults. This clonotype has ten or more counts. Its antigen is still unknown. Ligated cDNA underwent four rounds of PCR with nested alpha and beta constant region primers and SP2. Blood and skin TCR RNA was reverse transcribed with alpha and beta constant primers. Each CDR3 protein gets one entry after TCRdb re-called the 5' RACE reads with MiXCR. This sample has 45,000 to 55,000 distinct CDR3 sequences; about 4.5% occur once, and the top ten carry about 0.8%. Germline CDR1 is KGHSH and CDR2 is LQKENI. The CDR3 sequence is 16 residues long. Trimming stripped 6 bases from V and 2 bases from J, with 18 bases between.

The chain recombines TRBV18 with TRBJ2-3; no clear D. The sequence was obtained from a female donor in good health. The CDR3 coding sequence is TGTGCCAGCTCCCCCATGGGTAGCCGGCTCACAGATACGCAGTATTTT. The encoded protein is CASSPMGSRLTDTQYF.